This passage covers 6 T cell receptor beta chains from one sample sequenced in a study of T cells in Graves' hyperthyroidism and ophthalmopathy. Researchers amplified the TCR beta CDR3 regions from RNA transcripts. A first-round RT-PCR of the TCR CDR3 used the HTBI primer set. Each CDR3 protein is one row after TCRdb ran MiXCR on the multiplex PCR reads. The sample comprises around 190,000 distinct CDR3 sequences, about 15% of which are singletons, and roughly 28% rests with the top ten. Sequenced material: blood. These receptor sequences come from a woman aged 45-59 years with Graves' hyperthyroidism.

The chain is built from TRBV28 and TRBJ2-7; D gene unclear. This CDR3 region has 11 residues. V was cut by 3 bases and J by 6 bases, with 6 bases left in between. Germline loops: CDR1 MDHEN, CDR2 SYDVKM. The CDR3 DNA is TGTGCCAGCAGTTTCTCAGGCGAGCAGTACTTC. Translating it yields CASSFSGEQYF.

This clonotype was counted many times. This chain uses TRBV6-5 with TRBJ2-1; TRBD1 matches at 9 bases. Germline V gene sequence: CDR1 MNHEY, CDR2 SVGAGI. V shed 2 bases, J shed 7 bases, and the junction held 6 bases outside the gene matches. The CDR3 extends over 15 amino acids. This CDR3 reads CASSYGGTGTNEQFF. CDR3 nucleotide sequence: TGTGCCAGCAGTTACGGCGGGACAGGGACGAATGAGCAGTTCTTC.

This clonotype showed up many times. The chain uses TRBV28 and TRBJ1-2; D remains unclear. There are 15 residues in the CDR3. The germline V and J ends were trimmed by 1 base and 7 bases, with 16 bases remaining between them. CDR1 is MDHEN, CDR2 SYDVKM, per germline. The CDR3 is CASSLLRSAPGGYTF. As DNA, the CDR3 is TGTGCCAGCAGTTTATTGCGCTCGGCGCCGGGTGGCTACACCTTC.

This clonotype was found many times. The chain links TRBV11-3 to TRBJ2-2; D may match TRBD1 or TRBD2 (5 bases each). The germline gives CDR1 SGHNT, CDR2 YENEEA. Deletions cut 5 bases from V and 0 bases from J, with 10 bases between. This CDR3 has 15 amino acids. CDR3 sequence (DNA): TGTGCCAGCAGCCCCGGGACGGCGAACACCGGGGAGCTGTTTTTT. Its translation is CASSPGTANTGELFF.

This clonotype was seen repeatedly, ten times or more. This rearrangement joins TRBV12-3 or TRBV12-4 to TRBJ1-5; 7 positions match TRBD1. The CDR3 has 16 amino acids. V shed 5 bases, J shed 4 bases, and the junction held 11 bases outside the gene matches. The CDR3 sequence is CASSDRQGGANQPQHF. CDR3 sequence (DNA): TGTGCCAGCAGTGACCGTCAGGGGGGGGCTAATCAGCCCCAGCATTTT.

In this sample, this clonotype turned up many times. The chain couples TRBV18 to TRBJ1-1; no clear D. Trimming took 0 bases from V and 4 from J, leaving 9 bases between them. This CDR3 contains 14 residues. Germline V gene lookup returns CDR1 KGHSH and CDR2 LQKENI. CDR3 loop: CASSPPWASTEAFF. In nucleotides, the CDR3 is TGTGCCAGCTCACCACCATGGGCGAGCACTGAAGCTTTCTTT.